The 22 T cell receptor beta chains below come from one sample, sequenced in a study of blood T cells in healthy people across ages. It was with a sample-barcoded 5' primer and a J-beta primer mix that a second PCR of about 6 to 12 cycles was run. TCRdb fed the 5' RACE reads into MiXCR, producing one record per CDR3 protein. The table lists about 1.6 million distinct CDR3 sequences, 34% of them singletons. The sample was blood. These receptors were collected from a woman in her thirties in good health.

The J gene is TRBJ2-1, the V gene TRBV3-1; TRBD1 matches 8 bases. CDR3 length: 13 amino acids. Trimming removed 6 bases from V and 9 bases from J; junction bases left unmatched: 7. CDR1 is LGHDT, CDR2 YNNKEL, per germline (reference sequence). The CDR3 spells CASSGQGAVEQFF. The DNA of the CDR3 is TGTGCCAGCAGTGGCCAGGGGGCGGTTGAGCAGTTCTTC.

This clonotype has a handful of counts. This chain connects TRBV2 to TRBJ1-1; D unclear. The V and J ends lost 2 bases and 1 base respectively, with 8 bases between them. The CDR3 spans 14 residues. In germline, CDR1 is SNHLY, CDR2 FYNNEI. The CDR3 DNA is TGTGCCAGCAGTGAACACCCAGGGAACACTGAAGCTTTCTTT. Translating it yields CASSEHPGNTEAFF.

This clonotype was recorded a few times. The chain joins TRBV14 to TRBJ2-1; 8 bases map to TRBD2. J was trimmed by 3 bases and V by 1 base; bases with no gene match: 5. Germline loops: CDR1 SGHDN, CDR2 FVKESK. The CDR3 spans 16 residues. The CDR3 here is CASSQVGTRFYNEQFF. DNA of the CDR3: TGTGCCAGCAGCCAAGTGGGGACTAGGTTCTACAATGAGCAGTTCTTC.

This chain links TRBV9 with TRBJ2-5; TRBD2 matches at 16 bases. The V gene end was trimmed by 4 bases and the J gene end by 5 bases; junction bases not matched to a gene: 8. CDR1 is SGDLS and CDR2 is YYNGEE in the germline V gene. This CDR3 contains 17 residues. The CDR3 bases are TGTGCCAGCAGCTCTCGGGGACTAGCGGGAGGGCAGGAGACCCAGTACTTC. Protein sequence: CASSSRGLAGGQETQYF.

The chain recombines TRBV20-1 with TRBJ2-1; TRBD2 is a possible D gene (5 bases). Germline V CDR1 and CDR2: DFQATT, SNEGSKA (reference sequence). The CDR3 runs 17 residues. V was cut by 2 bases and J by 0 bases, with 17 bases left in between. The CDR3 spells CSARSLSGTSSYNEQFF. The CDR3 nucleotides are TGCAGTGCTAGATCCCTCAGCGGAACAAGCTCCTACAATGAGCAGTTCTTC.

This clonotype occurred once. One junction end does not reproduce the germline sequence, and a read error may be involved. The V call is TRBV7-9, the J call TRBJ2-3; 8 bases match TRBD2. Germline V gene sequence: CDR1 SEHNR, CDR2 FQNEAQ (reference sequence). The CDR3 is made up of 16 amino acids. In DNA, the CDR3 is TGTGCCGGCAGCTTAGGCCGGGGGGGCGACACGGATACGCAGTATTTT. This codes for CAGSLGRGGDTDTQYF.

The CDR3 nucleotides are TGCGCCAGCAGCCAACTAGGGTTTAACTTCACAGATACGCAGTATTTT. Translating gives CASSQLGFNFTDTQYF. The genes are TRBV4-1 and TRBJ2-3; D remains ambiguous. Germline V gene lookup returns CDR1 MGHRA and CDR2 YSYEKL. V was trimmed by 2 bases and J by 2 bases, leaving 14 bases between them. The CDR3 covers 16 residues.

Ten or more counts support this clonotype. The rearrangement joins TRBV4-1 to TRBJ2-3; 8 bases agree with TRBD2. The J segment lost 7 bases and the V segment lost 6 bases, leaving 21 bases of the junction unmatched. In germline, CDR1 is MGHRA, CDR2 YSYEKL. This CDR3 spans 18 amino acids. CDR3 protein: CASRPQPGNGGSGNTQYF. For the CDR3, the DNA is TGCGCCAGCAGGCCACAGCCCGGAAATGGGGGTAGCGGGAATACGCAGTATTTT.

The CDR3 nucleotides are TGTGCCAGCAGTTTATCGATACCCTACGAGCAGTACTTC. Its protein product is CASSLSIPYEQYF. The chain joins TRBV27 to TRBJ2-7; D unclear. CDR3 length equals 13 residues. CDR1 is MNHEY, CDR2 SMNVEV, per germline (reference sequence). The V gene lost 0 bases and the J gene lost 2 bases, with 5 bases spanning the gap.

The V call is TRBV7-9, the J call TRBJ2-1; D not certain. V was clipped by 4 bases and J by 8 bases, with 15 bases between them. CDR1 is SEHNR, CDR2 FQNEAQ, per germline (reference sequence). This CDR3 is 14 amino acids long. The CDR3 DNA follows: TGTGCCAGCAGCTCCTATAGTTTCGCGGATGAGCAGTTCTTC. This sequence encodes CASSSYSFADEQFF.

There are a few counts of this clonotype. The genes are TRBV10-3 and TRBJ2-1, with D possibly called TRBD1 or TRBD2 (5 bases each). Germline loops: CDR1 ENHRY, CDR2 SYGVKD. The germline V and J ends were trimmed by 2 bases and 8 bases, with 13 bases remaining between them. CDR3 size: 14 residues. The chain's CDR3 is CAISERGVDDEQFF. The CDR3 DNA is TGTGCCATCAGTGAGCGGGGCGTAGACGATGAGCAGTTCTTC.

This clonotype has only a few counts. The chain couples TRBV3-1 to TRBJ1-2; D may be TRBD1 (5 bases). Germline CDR1 and CDR2: LGHDT and YNNKEL (reference sequence). Trimming shortened V by 2 bases and J by 9 bases, and 16 bases separated the two germline ends. The CDR3 has 14 amino acids. This chain's CDR3 is CASSQSRQKNRYTF. For the CDR3, the DNA is TGTGCCAGCAGCCAAAGCAGACAGAAGAATCGCTACACCTTC.

The J gene is TRBJ1-1, the V gene TRBV7-9; the D gene is possibly TRBD1 (5 bases). The CDR3 is 13 amino acids. Trimming stripped 3 bases from V and 7 bases from J, with 12 bases between. CDR1 is SEHNR and CDR2 is FQNEAQ in the germline V gene (reference sequence). The CDR3 protein is CASSLAGAIEAFF. The DNA of the CDR3 is TGTGCCAGCAGCTTGGCCGGGGCCATTGAAGCTTTCTTT. Full variable domain (missing parts from reference TRBV7-9 and TRBJ1-1): DTGVSQNPRHKITKRGQNVTFRCDPISEHNRLYWYRQTLGQGPEFLTYFQNEAQLEKSRLLSDRFSAERPKGSFSTLEIQRTEQGDSAMYLCASSLAGAIEAFFGQGTRLTVV.

This clonotype has more than one count but fewer than ten. A much larger clone lies a single base off, so this may be a read error. The CDR3: CASTWDRLYEQYF. CDR3 bases: TGTGCCAGCACCTGGGACAGACTTTACGAGCAGTACTTC. The chain couples TRBV18 to TRBJ2-7; TRBD1 aligns across 7 bases. Germline V gene sequence: CDR1 KGHSH, CDR2 LQKENI. The junction had 8 bases not matched to a gene; V was cut back by 8 bases and J by 4 bases. This CDR3 is 13 amino acids long.

The J gene is TRBJ2-7, the V gene TRBV5-1; D gene ambiguous. V lost 0 bases and J 1 base, leaving 11 bases between the germline ends. CDR1 is SGHRS, CDR2 YFSETQ, per germline. The CDR3 extends over 15 amino acids. The CDR3 reads CASSLGVRSSYEQYF. The CDR3 region has the DNA TGCGCCAGCAGCTTGGGTGTCAGGTCTTCCTACGAGCAGTACTTC.

This clonotype was found a few times. The rearrangement joins TRBV5-1 to TRBJ2-5; 7 bases match TRBD1. J lost 5 bases, V lost 4 bases, and 8 bases had no gene match. The CDR3 sequence is 14 residues long. Looked up from germline, CDR1 is SGHRS and CDR2 is YFSETQ. CDR3 in DNA: TGCGCCAGCAGCATGGACAGGCCCGGGGAGACCCAGTACTTC. Encoded protein: CASSMDRPGETQYF.

The table lists this clonotype with a few counts. V gene TRBV6-2 or TRBV6-3 combines with J gene TRBJ1-5, with D hard to call. CDR3 length: 12 amino acids. Germline values: CDR1 MNHEY, CDR2 SVGEGT. With 4 bases removed from V and 6 bases from J, the gap between germline ends came to 7 bases. The CDR3 region is CASSSPTQPQHF. Written as DNA, the CDR3 is TGTGCCAGCAGTTCTCCGACTCAGCCCCAGCATTTT.

This clonotype was counted ten times or more. The rearrangement joins TRBV6-2 or TRBV6-3 to TRBJ2-5; D might be TRBD2 (6 bases). This CDR3 is built from 13 residues. Germline CDR1 reads MNHEY; CDR2 reads SVGEGT. Trimming shortened V by 4 bases and J by 5 bases, and 11 bases separated the two germline ends. The CDR3 reads CASSLASVETQYF. Written as DNA, the CDR3 is TGTGCCAGCAGTTTGGCTAGCGTGGAGACCCAGTACTTC.

This clonotype appeared a few times. The V gene is TRBV28, the J gene TRBJ1-6, with 7 bases that match TRBD1. Germline trimming cut 5 bases from V and 2 bases from J; bases unmatched to any gene: 3. The CDR3 is made up of 15 amino acids. CDR1 is MDHEN and CDR2 is SYDVKM in the germline V gene. CDR3 sequence: CASSTGQAYNSPLHF. CDR3 bases: TGTGCCAGCAGTACAGGACAGGCCTATAATTCACCCCTCCACTTT.

The chain employs TRBV20-1 and TRBJ2-2; D might be TRBD1 or TRBD2, each matching 5 bases. The germline V gene has CDR1 DFQATT and CDR2 SNEGSKA (reference sequence). Trimming took off 6 bases at V and 6 bases at J, with 17 bases between the two ends. The CDR3 is 14 amino acids. CDR3 sequence: CSAMQWGTPGELFF. DNA for the CDR3: TGCAGTGCCATGCAATGGGGGACCCCCGGGGAGCTGTTTTTT.

The chain is built from TRBV9 and TRBJ2-7, with 9 positions matching TRBD2. This CDR3 has 15 residues. Germline assignment: CDR1 SGDLS and CDR2 YYNGEE. The V and J ends lost 2 bases and 3 bases, in that order; junction bases with no gene match: 6. In nucleotides, the CDR3 is TGTGCCAGCAGCGTGTCGGCGGGAGGGTTCTACGAGCAGTACTTC. This sequence encodes CASSVSAGGFYEQYF.

J is TRBJ2-1 and V is TRBV9, with D tentatively TRBD2 (6 bases). The CDR3 extends over 12 amino acids. V was cut by 3 bases and J by 10 bases, with 11 bases left in between. Germline CDR1 and CDR2: SGDLS and YYNGEE. The CDR3 is CASSASLAEQFF. The CDR3 coding sequence is TGTGCCAGCAGCGCCTCCCTAGCGGAGCAGTTCTTC. Using reference TRBV9 and TRBJ2-1 for the parts outside the CDR3, the full variable domain is DSGVTQTPKHLITATGQRVTLRCSPRSGDLSVYWYQQSLDQGLQFLIQYYNGEERAKGNILERFSAQQFPDLHSELNLSSLELGDSALYFCASSASLAEQFFGPGTRLTVL.